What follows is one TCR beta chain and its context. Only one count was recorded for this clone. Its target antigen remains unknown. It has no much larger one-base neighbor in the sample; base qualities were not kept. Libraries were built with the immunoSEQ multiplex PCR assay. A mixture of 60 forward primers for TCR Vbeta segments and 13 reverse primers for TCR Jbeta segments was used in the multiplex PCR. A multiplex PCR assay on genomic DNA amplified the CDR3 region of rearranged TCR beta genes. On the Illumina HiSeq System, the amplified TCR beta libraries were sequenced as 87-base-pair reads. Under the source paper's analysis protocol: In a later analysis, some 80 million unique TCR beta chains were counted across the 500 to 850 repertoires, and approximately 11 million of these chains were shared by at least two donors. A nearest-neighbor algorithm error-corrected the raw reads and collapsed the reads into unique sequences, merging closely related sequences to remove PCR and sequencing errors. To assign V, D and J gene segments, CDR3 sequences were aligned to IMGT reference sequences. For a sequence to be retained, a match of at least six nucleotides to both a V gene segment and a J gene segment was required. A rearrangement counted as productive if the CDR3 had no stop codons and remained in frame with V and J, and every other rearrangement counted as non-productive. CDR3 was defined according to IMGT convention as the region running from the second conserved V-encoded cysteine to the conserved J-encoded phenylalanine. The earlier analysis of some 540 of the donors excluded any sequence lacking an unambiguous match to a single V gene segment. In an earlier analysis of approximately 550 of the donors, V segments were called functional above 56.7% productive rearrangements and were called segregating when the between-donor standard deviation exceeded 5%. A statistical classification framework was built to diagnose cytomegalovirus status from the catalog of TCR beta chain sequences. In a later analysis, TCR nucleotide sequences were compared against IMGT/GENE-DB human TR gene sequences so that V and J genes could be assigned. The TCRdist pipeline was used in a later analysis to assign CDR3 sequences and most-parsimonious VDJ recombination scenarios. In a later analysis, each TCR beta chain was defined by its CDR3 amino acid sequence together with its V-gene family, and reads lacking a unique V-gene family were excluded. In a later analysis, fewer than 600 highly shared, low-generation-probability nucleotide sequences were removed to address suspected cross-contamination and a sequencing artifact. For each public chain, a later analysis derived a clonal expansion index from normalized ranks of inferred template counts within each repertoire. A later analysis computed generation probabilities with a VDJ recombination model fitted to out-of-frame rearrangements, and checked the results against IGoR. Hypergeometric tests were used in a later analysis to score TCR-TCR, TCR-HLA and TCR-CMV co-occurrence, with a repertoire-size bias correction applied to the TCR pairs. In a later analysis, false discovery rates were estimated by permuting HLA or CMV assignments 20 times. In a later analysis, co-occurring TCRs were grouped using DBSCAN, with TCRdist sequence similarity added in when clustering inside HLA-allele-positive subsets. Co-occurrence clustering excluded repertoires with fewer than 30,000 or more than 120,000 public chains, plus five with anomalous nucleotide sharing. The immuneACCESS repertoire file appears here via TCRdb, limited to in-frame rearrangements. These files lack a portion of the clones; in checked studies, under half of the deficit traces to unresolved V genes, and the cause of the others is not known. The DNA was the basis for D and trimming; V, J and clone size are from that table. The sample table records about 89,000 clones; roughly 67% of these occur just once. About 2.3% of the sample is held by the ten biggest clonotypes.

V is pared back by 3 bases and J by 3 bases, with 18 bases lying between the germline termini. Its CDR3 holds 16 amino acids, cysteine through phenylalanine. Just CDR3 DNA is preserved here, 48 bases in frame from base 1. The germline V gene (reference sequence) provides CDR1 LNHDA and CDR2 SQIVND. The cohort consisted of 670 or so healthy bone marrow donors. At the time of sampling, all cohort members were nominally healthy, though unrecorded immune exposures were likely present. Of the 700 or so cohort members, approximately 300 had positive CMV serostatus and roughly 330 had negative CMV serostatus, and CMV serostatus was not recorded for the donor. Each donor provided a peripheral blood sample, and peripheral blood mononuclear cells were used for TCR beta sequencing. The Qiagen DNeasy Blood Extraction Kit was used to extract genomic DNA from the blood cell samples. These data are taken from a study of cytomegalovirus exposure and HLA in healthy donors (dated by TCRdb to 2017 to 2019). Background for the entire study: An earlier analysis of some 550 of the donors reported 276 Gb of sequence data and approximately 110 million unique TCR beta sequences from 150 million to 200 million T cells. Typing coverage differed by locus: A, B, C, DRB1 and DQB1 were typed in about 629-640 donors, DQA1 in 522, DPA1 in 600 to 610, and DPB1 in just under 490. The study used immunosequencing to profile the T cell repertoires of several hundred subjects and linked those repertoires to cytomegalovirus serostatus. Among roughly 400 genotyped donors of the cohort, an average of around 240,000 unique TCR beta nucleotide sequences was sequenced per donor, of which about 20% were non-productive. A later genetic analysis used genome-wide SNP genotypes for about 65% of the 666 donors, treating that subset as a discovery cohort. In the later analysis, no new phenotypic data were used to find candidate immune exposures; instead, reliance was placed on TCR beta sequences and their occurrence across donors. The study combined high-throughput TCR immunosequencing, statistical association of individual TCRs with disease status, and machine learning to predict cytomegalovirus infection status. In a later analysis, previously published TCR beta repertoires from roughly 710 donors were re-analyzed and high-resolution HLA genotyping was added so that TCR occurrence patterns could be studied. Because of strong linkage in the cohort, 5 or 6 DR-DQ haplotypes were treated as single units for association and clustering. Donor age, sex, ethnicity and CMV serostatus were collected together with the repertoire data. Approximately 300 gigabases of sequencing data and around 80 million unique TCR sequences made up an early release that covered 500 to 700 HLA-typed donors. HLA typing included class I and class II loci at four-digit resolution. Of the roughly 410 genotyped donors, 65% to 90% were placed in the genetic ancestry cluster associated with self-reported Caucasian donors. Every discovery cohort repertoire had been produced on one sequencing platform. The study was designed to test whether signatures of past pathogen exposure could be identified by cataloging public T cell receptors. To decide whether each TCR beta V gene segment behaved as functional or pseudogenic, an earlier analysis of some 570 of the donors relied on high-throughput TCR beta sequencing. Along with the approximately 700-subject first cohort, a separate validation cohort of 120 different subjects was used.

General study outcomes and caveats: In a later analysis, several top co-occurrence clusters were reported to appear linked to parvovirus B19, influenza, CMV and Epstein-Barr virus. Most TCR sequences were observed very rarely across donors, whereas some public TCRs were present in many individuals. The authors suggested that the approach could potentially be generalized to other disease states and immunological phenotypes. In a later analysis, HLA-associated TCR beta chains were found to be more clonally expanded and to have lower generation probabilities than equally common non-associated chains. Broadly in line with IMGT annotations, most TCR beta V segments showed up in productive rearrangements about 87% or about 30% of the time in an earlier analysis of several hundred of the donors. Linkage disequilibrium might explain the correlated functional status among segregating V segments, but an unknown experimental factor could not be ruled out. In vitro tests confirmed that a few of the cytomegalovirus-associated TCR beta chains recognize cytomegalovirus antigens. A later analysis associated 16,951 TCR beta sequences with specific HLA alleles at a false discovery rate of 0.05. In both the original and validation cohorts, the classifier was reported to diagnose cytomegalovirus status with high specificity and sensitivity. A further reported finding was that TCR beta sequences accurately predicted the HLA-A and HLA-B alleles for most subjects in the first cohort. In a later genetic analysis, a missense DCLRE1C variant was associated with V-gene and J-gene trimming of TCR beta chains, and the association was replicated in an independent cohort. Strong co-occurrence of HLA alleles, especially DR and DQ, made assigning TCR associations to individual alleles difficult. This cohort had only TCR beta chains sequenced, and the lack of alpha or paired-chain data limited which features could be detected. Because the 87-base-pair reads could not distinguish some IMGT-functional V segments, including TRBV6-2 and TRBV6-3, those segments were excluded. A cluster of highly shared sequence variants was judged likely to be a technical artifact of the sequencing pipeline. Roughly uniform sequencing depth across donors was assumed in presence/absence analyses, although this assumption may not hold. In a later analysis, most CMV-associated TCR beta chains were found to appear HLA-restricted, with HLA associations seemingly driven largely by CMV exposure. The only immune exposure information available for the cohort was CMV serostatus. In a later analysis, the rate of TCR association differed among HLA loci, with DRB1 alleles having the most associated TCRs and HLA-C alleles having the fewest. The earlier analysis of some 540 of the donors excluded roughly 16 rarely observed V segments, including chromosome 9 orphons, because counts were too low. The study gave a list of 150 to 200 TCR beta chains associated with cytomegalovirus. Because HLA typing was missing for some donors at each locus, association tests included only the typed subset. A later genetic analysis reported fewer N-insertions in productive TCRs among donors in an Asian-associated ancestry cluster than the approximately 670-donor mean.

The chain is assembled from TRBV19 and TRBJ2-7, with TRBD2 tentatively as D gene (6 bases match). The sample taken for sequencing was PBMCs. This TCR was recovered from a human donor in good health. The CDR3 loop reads CASSIGGLNGGYEQYF. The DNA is TGTGCCAGTAGTATCGGGGGACTTAACGGCGGCTACGAGCAGTACTTC. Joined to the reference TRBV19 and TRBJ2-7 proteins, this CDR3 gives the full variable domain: DGGITQSPKYLFRKEGQNVTLSCEQNLNHDAMYWYRQDPGQGLRLIYYSQIVNDFQKGDIAEGYSVSREKKESFPLTVTSAQKNPTAFYLCASSIGGLNGGYEQYFGPGTRLTVT.